The source of this T cell receptor (beta chain) is a study of blood T cell repertoires in COVID-19. As originally analysed: Amplification from reference gene primers served as the basis for estimated nucleated cell counts. TCRdb keeps only in-frame clones here, not all; method: immunoSEQ multiplex PCR. The DNA was the basis for D and trimming; V, J and clone size are from that table. The profile covers over 350,000 clones, with around 87% appearing a single time and 0.9% to 1% taken by the ten largest. This clone has a single count. The study drew participants aged about 18 to 89 years from some 23 US areas. The CDR3 is made up of 14 amino acids. From germline, CDR1 is LNHDA and CDR2 SQIVND (reference sequence). Trimming removed 1 base at V and 10 bases at J, with 11 bases between.

Source material: PBMCs or T cells enriched from blood (not recorded which). The V call is TRBV19, the J call TRBJ1-6; D is perhaps TRBD1 (5 bases). This sequence originates from a woman aged 25 to 39 with acute COVID-19. CDR3 in DNA: TGTGCCAGTAGTATAGTAGGGGTTAACTCACCCCTCCACTTT. Protein: CASSIVGVNSPLHF.